This T cell receptor beta chain was captured in a study of siplizumab effects on memory and regulatory T cells. Across the whole study: Mixed lymphocyte reactions came in pairs, receiving siplizumab at roughly 1 ug/mL or receiving no drug.

Researchers cocultured the mixed lymphocyte reaction cells at 37°C for five to six days. Once responder PBMCs had been labelled with CFSE and stimulator PBMCs with Violet Dye, they were mixed 1:1. Generated by immunoSEQ multiplex PCR, the TCRdb table keeps only in-frame clones and is missing some. This sample has fewer than 5,500 clones, with 45% to 55% found just once. In regard to this clone: Its specificity is unknown.

The V and J ends lost 10 bases and 1 base respectively, with 16 bases between them. There are 14 residues in the CDR3. CDR1 and CDR2 (germline): MGHDK, SYGVNS. The sample was CFSE-low (dividing) CD4+ T cells sorted from an allogeneic mixed lymphocyte reaction. This receptor was identified in a human donor in good health; the cells came from an allogeneic mixed lymphocyte reaction. Some clones in this sample may be carry-over from other donors' samples. The chain recombines TRBV25-1 with TRBJ1-1; no clear D. The DNA of the CDR3 is TGTGCCACCACCGGTTTCGTAGGGAACACTGAAGCTTTCTTT. This sequence encodes CATTGFVGNTEAFF. The full variable domain, completed using reference TRBV25-1 and TRBJ1-1, is EADIYQTPRYLVIGTGKKITLECSQTMGHDKMYWYQQDPGMELHLIHYSYGVNSTEKGDLSSESTVSRIRTEHFPLTLESARPSHTSQYLCATTGFVGNTEAFFGQGTRLTVV.